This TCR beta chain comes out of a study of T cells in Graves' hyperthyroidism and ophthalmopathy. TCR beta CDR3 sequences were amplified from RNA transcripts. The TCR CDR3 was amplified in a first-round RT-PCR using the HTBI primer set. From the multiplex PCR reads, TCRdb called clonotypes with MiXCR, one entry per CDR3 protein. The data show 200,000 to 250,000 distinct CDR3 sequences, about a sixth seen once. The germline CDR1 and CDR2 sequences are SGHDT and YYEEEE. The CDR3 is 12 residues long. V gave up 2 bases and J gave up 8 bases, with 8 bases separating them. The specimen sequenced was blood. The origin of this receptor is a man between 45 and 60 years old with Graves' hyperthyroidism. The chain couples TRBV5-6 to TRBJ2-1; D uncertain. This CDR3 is CASSFRRYEQFF. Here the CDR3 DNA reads TGTGCCAGCAGCTTTCGCAGGTATGAGCAGTTCTTC. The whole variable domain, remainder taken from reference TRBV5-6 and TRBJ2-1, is DAGVTQSPTHLIKTRGQQVTLRCSPKSGHDTVSWYQQALGQGPQFIFQYYEEEERQRGNFPDRFSGHQFPNYSSELNVNALLLGDSALYLCASSFRRYEQFFGPGTRLTVL.